This T cell receptor (beta chain) was identified during a study of blood T cells in healthy people across ages. General observations from the study: It was not known whether donors were CMV positive (a possible confounder of expanded clonotype changes).

In its sample, this clonotype was seen a few times. Its cognate antigen is unknown. With a J-beta primer mix and a sample-barcoded 5' primer, a second PCR ran roughly 7 to 11 cycles. From the 5' RACE reads, TCRdb called clonotypes with MiXCR, one entry per CDR3 protein. The sample records nearly 1 million distinct CDR3 sequences, roughly 51% being singletons. The receptor's source is an older woman in good health. The sample taken for sequencing was blood.

CDR3 in DNA: TGCAGTGCTGAAATGCGTCCCAATGAGCAGTTCTTC. This gives the protein CSAEMRPNEQFF. The J gene is TRBJ2-1, the V gene TRBV20-1; no clear D. Germline V gene lookup returns CDR1 DFQATT and CDR2 SNEGSKA (reference sequence). CDR3 length equals 12 residues. V lost 5 bases and J 6 bases, leaving 11 bases between the germline ends.